The 32 T cell receptor beta chains in this list originate from one sample, sequenced in a study of human CD4 T cells and Enterobacteriaceae. Generated by immunoSEQ multiplex PCR, the TCRdb table keeps only in-frame clones and is missing some. The table records under 35,000 clones, approximately 84% of them present only once. All CD4+ cells other than CD45RA+CCR7+CD95- naive cells were sorted as memory, over 95% pure. Material: memory CD4+ T cells from blood. These receptor sequences come from a human donor in good health.

The V and J genes are TRBV7-9 and TRBJ1-5; TRBD1 might be the D (6 bases). The CDR3 sequence is 12 residues long. Germline CDR1 and CDR2: SEHNR and FQNEAQ (reference sequence). V lost 1 base to trimming and J lost 9 bases, with 7 bases between them. The chain's CDR3 is CASSLEGGPQHF. As DNA, the CDR3 is TGTGCCAGCAGCTTAGAGGGGGGGCCCCAGCATTTT.

This chain uses TRBV28 with TRBJ1-1; 8 bases agree with TRBD1. The CDR3 length is 13 residues. Germline V gene lookup returns CDR1 MDHEN and CDR2 SYDVKM. Trimming cost V 6 bases and J 6 bases; bases outside gene matches: 6. CDR3 coding DNA: TGTGCCAGCAGCTCAGGGGGCCTGGCTGAAGCTTTCTTT. Protein sequence: CASSSGGLAEAFF.

With regard to this clone: At one boundary the junction diverges from the germline segment, which might be a read error. The rearrangement uses TRBV18 and TRBJ1-2; TRBD1 aligns across 7 bases. Germline V gives CDR1 KGHSH, CDR2 LQKENI. The CDR3 is made up of 15 amino acids. The CDR3 coding sequence is TGTGCCAGCTCACCGGGGACAGACCCTAAGTATGGCTACACCTTC. It yields the protein CASSPGTDPKYGYTF.

There are a few counts of this clone. The chain combines TRBV30 with TRBJ1-5, with TRBD1 matching over 7 bases. The CDR3 sequence is 13 residues long. Germline trimming cut 5 bases from V and 4 bases from J; bases unmatched to any gene: 5. The germline V gene has CDR1 GTSNPN and CDR2 SVGIG (reference sequence). The CDR3 nucleotides are TGTGCCTGGGCCCGACAGGGAAATCAGCCCCAGCATTTT. Translating gives CAWARQGNQPQHF.

The chain carries TRBV5-1 and TRBJ2-5; D might be TRBD1 (6 bases). Trimming removed 7 bases at V and 4 bases at J, with 17 bases between. Germline lookup yields CDR1 SGHRS and CDR2 YFSETQ. The length of the CDR3 is 14 residues. CDR3 sequence (DNA): TGCGCCAGCTCCCGACAGGTTCGTGGAGAGACCCAGTACTTC. Amino acids: CASSRQVRGETQYF.

V gene TRBV29-1 combines with J gene TRBJ1-1; no reliable D call. V was pared by 3 bases and J by 5 bases, with 13 bases between. In germline, CDR1 is SQVTM, CDR2 ANQGSEA. CDR3 length: 13 amino acids. The CDR3 loop reads CSVEAGGWTEAFF. The CDR3 region has the DNA TGCAGCGTTGAGGCAGGTGGGTGGACTGAAGCTTTCTTT.

J is TRBJ1-2 and V is TRBV7-9; D is ambiguous. CDR1 SEHNR and CDR2 FQNEAQ come from the germline V gene (reference sequence). This CDR3 spans 12 amino acids. Trimming took 6 bases from V and 4 from J, leaving 9 bases between them. CDR3 sequence: CASRPDTYGYTF. The CDR3 DNA reads TGTGCCAGCAGACCCGACACCTATGGCTACACCTTC.

The CDR3: CASSLEGQPQETQYF. In nucleotides, the CDR3 is TGCGCCAGCAGCTTGGAGGGTCAGCCACAAGAGACCCAGTACTTC. V is TRBV5-1 and J is TRBJ2-5; D remains unclear. Trimming shortened V by 0 bases and J by 2 bases, and 11 bases separated the two germline ends. The CDR3 loop spans 15 amino acids. Germline CDR1 and CDR2: SGHRS and YFSETQ.

The chain combines TRBV9 with TRBJ2-3; no firm D call. CDR1 and CDR2 (germline): SGDLS, YYNGEE. With 4 bases removed from V and 1 base from J, the gap between germline ends came to 13 bases. CDR3 length: 15 residues. CDR3 coding DNA: TGTGCCAGCAGCTTCTCCCAAGCCGGCACAGATACGCAGTATTTT. Translating gives CASSFSQAGTDTQYF.

The chain has TRBV4-1 and TRBJ2-1, with D perhaps TRBD1 or TRBD2 (7 bases each). The CDR3 length is 22 residues. CDR1 is MGHRA, CDR2 YSYEKL, per germline. The V gene lost 2 bases and the J gene lost 0 bases, with 29 bases spanning the gap. CDR3 nucleotides: TGCGCCAGCAGCCAACCGACAGGGCGTTCTGATACTAGCGCCCGCTCCTACAATGAGCAGTTCTTC. Translating it yields CASSQPTGRSDTSARSYNEQFF.

The rearrangement links TRBV6-1 to TRBJ1-5; D ambiguous. Per germline, CDR1 MNHNS and CDR2 SASEGT. Between the trimmed V and J ends, which lost 7 bases and 7 bases, there was a span of 11 bases. CDR3 length: 12 residues. Here the CDR3 DNA reads TGTGCCAGCAACGGATATGGGCAGCCCCAGCATTTT. Its translation: CASNGYGQPQHF.

V usage is TRBV5-5 and J usage is TRBJ2-6, with 9 bases that match TRBD1. This CDR3 has 19 residues. The ends lost 2 bases at V and 0 bases at J; junction bases unmatched: 9. CDR1 and CDR2 from the germline V gene are SGHKS and YYEKEE (reference sequence). The CDR3 loop reads CASSFGWTGVSSGANVLTF. CDR3 bases: TGTGCCAGCAGCTTTGGGTGGACAGGGGTTAGCTCTGGGGCCAACGTCCTGACTTTC.

In its sample, this clone was seen a few times. This chain links TRBV12-5 with TRBJ1-5; D remains ambiguous. The CDR3 loop spans 11 amino acids. V was cut by 2 bases and J by 6 bases, with 2 bases left in between. The germline CDR1 and CDR2 sequences are LGHNT and FRNRAP. This CDR3 is CASGLSQPQHF. In nucleotides, the CDR3 is TGTGCTAGTGGTTTGTCTCAGCCCCAGCATTTT.

This rearrangement joins TRBV6-1 to TRBJ1-5; TRBD1 might be the D (6 bases). The CDR3 is made up of 13 amino acids. The V end was cut by 4 bases, the J end by 6 bases, with 10 bases between. Per germline, CDR1 MNHNS and CDR2 SASEGT. The CDR3 bases are TGTGCCAGCAGTGGGGACATAACTCAGCCCCAGCATTTT. It encodes CASSGDITQPQHF.

V usage is TRBV4-2 and J usage is TRBJ1-5; weak D call: TRBD1 (6 bases). Germline loops: CDR1 LGHNA, CDR2 YNFKEQ. V was cut by 0 bases and J by 11 bases, with 17 bases left in between. This CDR3 has 15 residues. The CDR3 spells CASSQDYRVQESQHF. The CDR3 nucleotides are TGTGCCAGCAGCCAAGATTACAGGGTCCAGGAGTCCCAGCATTTT.

The chain carries TRBV4-2 and TRBJ2-4, with TRBD2 matching 10 bases. Germline V gene lookup returns CDR1 LGHNA and CDR2 YNFKEQ. The CDR3 contains 24 residues. J was trimmed by 2 bases and V by 0 bases; bases with no gene match: 25. CDR3 nucleotide sequence: TGTGCCAGCAGCCAAGATTGGGTCCGGGGGCGGACTAGCGGACCCCATTTGACCAAAAACATTCAGTACTTC. Encoded protein: CASSQDWVRGRTSGPHLTKNIQYF.

The chain combines TRBV5-1 with TRBJ1-2; D might be TRBD1 (6 bases). This CDR3 is built from 14 residues. Germline V gene data show CDR1 as SGHRS and CDR2 as YFSETQ. Between the trimmed V and J ends, which lost 4 bases and 5 bases, there was a span of 15 bases. DNA for the CDR3: TGCGCCAGCAGCGCTAGCGGGGGCGGGTATGGCTACACCTTC. This gives the protein CASSASGGGYGYTF.

The V call is TRBV7-9, the J call TRBJ2-7; 8 bases are a match to TRBD1. Germline CDR1 SEHNR, CDR2 FQNEAQ (reference sequence). The length of the CDR3 is 14 residues. Trimming removed 4 bases from V and 2 bases from J; junction bases left unmatched: 4. The CDR3 sequence: CASSSETGAYEQYF. The CDR3 bases are TGTGCCAGCAGCTCCGAGACAGGGGCCTACGAGCAGTACTTC.

This chain links TRBV19 with TRBJ2-3; tentatively, D is TRBD1 or TRBD2 (5 bases each). Trimming stripped 5 bases from V and 0 bases from J, with 9 bases between. Germline V CDR1 and CDR2: LNHDA, SQIVND (reference sequence). The CDR3 extends over 14 amino acids. In DNA, the CDR3 is TGTGCCAGTAGTCGGGACGGTAGCACAGATACGCAGTATTTT. Protein sequence: CASSRDGSTDTQYF.

This chain connects TRBV28 to TRBJ2-2, with a possible D match to TRBD1 (5 bases). The CDR3 extends over 15 amino acids. Germline assignment: CDR1 MDHEN and CDR2 SYDVKM. With 3 bases removed from V and 6 bases from J, the gap between germline ends came to 14 bases. The CDR3 spells CASSFLRGPAGELFF. The DNA of the CDR3 is TGTGCCAGCAGTTTTTTAAGGGGCCCGGCCGGGGAGCTGTTTTTT.

This clone showed up just a few times. The rearrangement links TRBV19 to TRBJ1-5; D unresolved. The CDR3 has 15 amino acids. With 3 bases removed from V and 1 base from J, the gap between germline ends came to 10 bases. Germline V gene data show CDR1 as LNHDA and CDR2 as SQIVND (reference sequence). This chain's CDR3 is CASSIGGKSNQPQHF. The DNA of the CDR3 is TGTGCCAGTAGTATCGGCGGAAAAAGCAATCAGCCCCAGCATTTT.

The chain recombines TRBV6-5 with TRBJ1-3; D perhaps matches TRBD1 (5 bases). Germline V gene data show CDR1 as MNHEY and CDR2 as SVGAGI. Deletions cut 5 bases from V and 0 bases from J, with 11 bases between. This CDR3 contains 15 residues. CDR3 sequence: CASSIGTISGNTIYF. In DNA form, the CDR3 reads TGTGCCAGCAGTATAGGGACGATCTCTGGAAACACCATATATTTT.

This clone was seen once. The V and J genes are TRBV19 and TRBJ1-1; tentatively, D is TRBD1 (6 bases). Germline V gene data show CDR1 as LNHDA and CDR2 as SQIVND (reference sequence). V was cut by 1 base and J by 0 bases, with 21 bases left in between. The CDR3 loop spans 19 amino acids. For the CDR3, the DNA is TGTGCCAGTAGTATAGCCCCCCGAGGGACAATCTCGATGAACACTGAAGCTTTCTTT. Translating it yields CASSIAPRGTISMNTEAFF.

Only a few counts were recorded for this clone. The gene calls are TRBV5-5 and TRBJ2-1; 7 bases are shared with TRBD2. The length of the CDR3 is 13 residues. V was clipped by 5 bases and J by 8 bases; unmatched bases: 7. Germline V CDR1 and CDR2: SGHKS, YYEKEE (reference sequence). The CDR3 DNA follows: TGTGCCAGCAGGTTAGCGGGTGATGATGAGCAGTTCTTC. Translated, it gives CASRLAGDDEQFF.

J is TRBJ2-7 and V is TRBV11-2; D remains ambiguous. This CDR3 is built from 12 residues. CDR1 is SGHAT and CDR2 is FQNNGV in the germline V gene. Trimming took off 1 base at V and 6 bases at J, with 7 bases between the two ends. CDR3 in amino acids: CASSLGESEQYF. The CDR3 coding sequence is TGTGCCAGCAGCTTAGGAGAGAGCGAGCAGTACTTC. Full variable domain (rest looked up from reference TRBV11-2 and TRBJ2-7): EAGVAQSPRYKIIEKRQSVAFWCNPISGHATLYWYQQILGQGPKLLIQFQNNGVVDDSQLPKDRFSAERLKGVDSTLKIQPAKLEDSAVYLCASSLGESEQYFGPGTRLTVT.

This clone was detected once. The chain couples TRBV5-1 to TRBJ1-4; the D is unclear. Germline V gene sequence: CDR1 SGHRS, CDR2 YFSETQ. The ends were cut back, 3 bases at V and 8 bases at J, with 17 bases in the middle. The CDR3 spans 15 residues. This CDR3 reads CASSSTETQNEKLFF. Here the CDR3 DNA reads TGCGCCAGCAGCTCCACGGAGACCCAAAACGAAAAACTGTTTTTT.

The V gene is TRBV28, the J gene TRBJ2-7, with 9 bases identical to TRBD1. The V segment lost 6 bases and the J segment 3 bases; nucleotides outside the gene matches: 6. Germline values: CDR1 MDHEN, CDR2 SYDVKM. This CDR3 is built from 14 residues. CDR3 coding DNA: TGTGCCAGCAGCTCGGGACAGGGTATCTACGAGCAGTACTTC. It translates to CASSSGQGIYEQYF.

V usage is TRBV5-4 and J usage is TRBJ1-4; D is possibly TRBD1 (5 bases). Deletions cut 4 bases from V and 7 bases from J, with 14 bases between. This CDR3 has 14 amino acids. Germline CDR1 SGHNT, CDR2 YYREEE (reference sequence). The CDR3 sequence is CASSPGQGGEKLFF. The CDR3 nucleotides read TGTGCCAGCAGCCCCGGGCAGGGTGGTGAAAAACTGTTTTTT.

This clone was counted a few times. The chain employs TRBV11-2 and TRBJ2-6, with a tentative D call TRBD2 (6 bases). Trimming left V 5 bases short and J 0 bases short, with 17 bases between. Germline V lookup: CDR1 SGHAT, CDR2 FQNNGV. The CDR3 runs to 18 residues. The chain's CDR3 is CASSLGRSSLSGANVLTF. CDR3 nucleotide sequence: TGTGCCAGCAGCCTGGGGAGGAGCTCCCTCTCTGGGGCCAACGTCCTGACTTTC. The full variable domain, with the rest looked up from reference TRBV11-2 and TRBJ2-6, is EAGVAQSPRYKIIEKRQSVAFWCNPISGHATLYWYQQILGQGPKLLIQFQNNGVVDDSQLPKDRFSAERLKGVDSTLKIQPAKLEDSAVYLCASSLGRSSLSGANVLTFGAGSRLTVL.

The rearrangement joins TRBV18 to TRBJ1-5; no reliable D call. Trimming shortened V by 1 base and J by 3 bases, and 7 bases separated the two germline ends. Germline V gene data show CDR1 as KGHSH and CDR2 as LQKENI. The CDR3 totals 14 residues. DNA for the CDR3: TGTGCCAGCTCACCACAGGAGAACAATCAGCCCCAGCATTTT. Encoded protein: CASSPQENNQPQHF.

CDR3 in DNA: TGCGCCAGCAGCTTGACAGGACCGCTGAACAATGAGCAGTTCTTC. Amino acid sequence: CASSLTGPLNNEQFF. The chain has TRBV5-1 and TRBJ2-1, with D perhaps matching TRBD1 (5 bases). V lost 1 base and J lost 5, with 13 bases in between. Germline CDR1 and CDR2: SGHRS and YFSETQ. The CDR3 is made up of 15 amino acids.

V usage is TRBV29-1 and J usage is TRBJ2-3; 7 nucleotides line up with TRBD1. The CDR3 is 15 amino acids. Germline loops: CDR1 SQVTM, CDR2 ANQGSEA. The V segment lost 5 bases and the J segment 2 bases; nucleotides outside the gene matches: 10. The CDR3 sequence is CSVRSGTDNTDTQYF. DNA of the CDR3: TGCAGCGTTCGTTCCGGGACAGATAACACAGATACGCAGTATTTT.